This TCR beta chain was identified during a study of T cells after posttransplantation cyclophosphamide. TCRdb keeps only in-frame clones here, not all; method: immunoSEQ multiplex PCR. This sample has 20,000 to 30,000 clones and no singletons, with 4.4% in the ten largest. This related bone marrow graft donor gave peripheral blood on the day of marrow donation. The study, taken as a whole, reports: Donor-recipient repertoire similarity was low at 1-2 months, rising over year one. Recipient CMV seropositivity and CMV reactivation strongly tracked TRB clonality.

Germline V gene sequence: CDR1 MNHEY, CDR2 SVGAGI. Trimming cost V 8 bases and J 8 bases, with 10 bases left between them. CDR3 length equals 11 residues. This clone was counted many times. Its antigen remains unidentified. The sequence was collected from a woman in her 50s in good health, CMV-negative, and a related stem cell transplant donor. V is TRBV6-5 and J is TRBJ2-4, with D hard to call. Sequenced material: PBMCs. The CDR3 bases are TGTGCCAGCGAGCAGGAACACATTCAGTACTTC. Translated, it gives CASEQEHIQYF.